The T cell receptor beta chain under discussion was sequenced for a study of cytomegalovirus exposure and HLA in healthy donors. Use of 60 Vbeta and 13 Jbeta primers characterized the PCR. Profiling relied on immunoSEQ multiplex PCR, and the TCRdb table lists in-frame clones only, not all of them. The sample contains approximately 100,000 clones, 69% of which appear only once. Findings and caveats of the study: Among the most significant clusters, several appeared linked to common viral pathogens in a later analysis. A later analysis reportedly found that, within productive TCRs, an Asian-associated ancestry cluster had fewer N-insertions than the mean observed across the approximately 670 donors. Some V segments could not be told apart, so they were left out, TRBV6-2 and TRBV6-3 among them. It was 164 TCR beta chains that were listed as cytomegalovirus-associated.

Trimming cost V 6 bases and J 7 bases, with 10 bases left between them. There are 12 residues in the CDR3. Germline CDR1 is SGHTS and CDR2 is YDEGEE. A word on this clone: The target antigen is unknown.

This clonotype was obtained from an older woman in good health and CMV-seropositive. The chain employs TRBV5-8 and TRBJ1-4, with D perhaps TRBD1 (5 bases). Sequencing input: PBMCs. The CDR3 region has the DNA TGTGCCAGCATCCGCGGGGGTGAAAAACTGTTTTTT. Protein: CASIRGGEKLFF.